What follows are 18 T cell receptor beta chains derived from one specimen sequenced in a study of T cells in tuberculosis. Clones were read by immunoSEQ multiplex PCR, and TCRdb kept only the in-frame ones, dropping some. The sample lists 70,000 to 95,000 clones, approximately 90% occurring once. Cells were sorted from thawed PBMC rested overnight and stained with GMM-loaded CD1B tetramer, viability dye and anti-CD3. The lipid loaded on the CD1B tetramers was C32 glucose monomycolate from Rhodococcus equi. Sequencing was done on a sample of CD1b-GMM tetramer-negative cells sorted from PBMCs. These receptors were taken from an adult woman with latent tuberculosis.

V and J are TRBV5-4 and TRBJ2-3, with 12 bases that match TRBD1. The CDR3 is 17 amino acids. Germline V gene data show CDR1 as SGHNT and CDR2 as YYREEE (reference sequence). Unmatched junction bases numbered 8, after V lost 1 base and J lost 5 bases. CDR3 sequence: CASSLPPGQGALDTQYF. The CDR3 coding sequence is TGTGCCAGCAGCTTGCCCCCGGGACAGGGGGCTCTAGATACGCAGTATTTT.

The chain is built from TRBV9 and TRBJ2-3, with TRBD2 matching over 9 bases. Trimming took 0 bases from V and 7 from J; bases not matched to a gene: 6. CDR3 length: 15 residues. The germline V gene encodes CDR1 SGDLS and CDR2 YYNGEE. CDR3 in amino acids: CASSVAWTSDYTQYF. The CDR3 DNA reads TGTGCCAGCAGCGTAGCGTGGACTAGCGATTATACGCAGTATTTT.

The chain recombines TRBV14 with TRBJ1-1; 8 positions match TRBD1. The CDR3 consists of 16 residues. Per germline, CDR1 SGHDN and CDR2 FVKESK. The V gene end was trimmed by 0 bases and the J gene end by 0 bases; junction bases not matched to a gene: 3. The DNA for the CDR3 is TGTGCCAGCAGCCAAGATGCAGGGGGCTTGAACACTGAAGCTTTCTTT. As protein: CASSQDAGGLNTEAFF. The variable domain in full, with the rest retrieved from reference TRBV14 and TRBJ1-1, is EAGVTQFPSHSVIEKGQTVTLRCDPISGHDNLYWYRRVMGKEIKFLLHFVKESKQDESGMPNNRFLAERTGGTYSTLKVQPAELEDSGVYFCASSQDAGGLNTEAFFGQGTRLTVV.

The chain couples TRBV7-9 to TRBJ1-3; 8 bases map to TRBD1. CDR3 length: 14 amino acids. The V and J ends lost 5 bases and 5 bases, in that order; junction bases with no gene match: 5. Germline lookup yields CDR1 SEHNR and CDR2 FQNEAQ (reference sequence). CDR3 nucleotides: TGTGCCAGCAGCCGACAGGGGCGTCGAAACACCATATATTTT. Translating gives CASSRQGRRNTIYF. The variable domain in full, with the rest retrieved from reference TRBV7-9 and TRBJ1-3, is DTGVSQNPRHKITKRGQNVTFRCDPISEHNRLYWYRQTLGQGPEFLTYFQNEAQLEKSRLLSDRFSAERPKGSFSTLEIQRTEQGDSAMYLCASSRQGRRNTIYFGEGSWLTVV.

The count of this clone is one. CDR3: CAIAGTGQGETQYF. For the CDR3, the DNA is TGTGCCATTGCCGGGACAGGGCAGGGAGAGACCCAGTACTTC. This rearrangement joins TRBV10-3 to TRBJ2-5, with 9 bases that match TRBD1. The germline V gene has CDR1 ENHRY and CDR2 SYGVKD. CDR3 length: 14 residues. The ends lost 9 bases at V and 4 bases at J; junction bases unmatched: 9.

V and J are TRBV5-4 and TRBJ1-2; D not certain. The CDR3 loop spans 12 amino acids. Between the trimmed V and J ends, which lost 4 bases and 7 bases, there was a span of 11 bases. Germline V gives CDR1 SGHNT, CDR2 YYREEE (reference sequence). In DNA, the CDR3 is TGTGCCAGCAGCCCGAGATCCGGTGGCTACACCTTC. It encodes CASSPRSGGYTF.

The rearrangement joins TRBV11-2 to TRBJ1-1; D unresolved. CDR3 length: 11 amino acids. Per the germline V gene, CDR1 is SGHAT and CDR2 is FQNNGV. Trimming left V 0 bases short and J 11 bases short, with 7 bases between. The CDR3 spells CASSLDRGAFF. The CDR3 DNA reads TGTGCCAGCAGCTTAGATAGAGGGGCTTTCTTT.

The rearrangement uses TRBV5-1 and TRBJ2-5, with 11 positions matching TRBD2. Germline CDR1 SGHRS, CDR2 YFSETQ. Germline trimming cut 4 bases from V and 4 bases from J; bases unmatched to any gene: 12. There are 17 residues in the CDR3. The CDR3 DNA sequence: TGCGCCAGCAGCGGTAGGGGTAGCGGGGGGGTAGGAGAGACCCAGTACTTC. It yields the protein CASSGRGSGGVGETQYF.

The CDR3 is CAAVGQGPRTEAFF. The DNA for the CDR3 is TGTGCCGCAGTGGGACAGGGGCCTCGGACTGAAGCTTTCTTT. This chain joins TRBV19 and TRBJ1-1; 10 bases align to TRBD1. CDR3 length equals 14 residues. V shed 11 bases and J 5 bases; nucleotides not matched to a gene: 11. The germline CDR1 and CDR2 sequences are LNHDA and SQIVND (reference sequence). Together with reference TRBV19 and TRBJ1-1, the CDR3 gives the full variable domain: DGGITQSPKYLFRKEGQNVTLSCEQNLNHDAMYWYRQDPGQGLRLIYYSQIVNDFQKGDIAEGYSVSREKKESFPLTVTSAQKNPTAFYLCAAVGQGPRTEAFFGQGTRLTVV.

The chain links TRBV25-1 to TRBJ2-5; TRBD1 matches at 7 bases. V gave up 4 bases and J gave up 0 bases; unmatched junction bases: 5. The CDR3 runs to 15 residues. Germline lookup yields CDR1 MGHDK and CDR2 SYGVNS. The CDR3 region is CASSALDRDQETQYF. CDR3 DNA sequence: TGTGCCAGCAGTGCCCTTGACAGGGACCAAGAGACCCAGTACTTC.

The chain has TRBV7-9 and TRBJ2-7, with D perhaps TRBD2 (7 bases). Germline V gene data show CDR1 as SEHNR and CDR2 as FQNEAQ (reference sequence). V shed 4 bases and J shed 0 bases, with 13 bases lying between them. The CDR3 extends over 15 amino acids. The CDR3 is CASSSGGRSSYEQYF. CDR3 nucleotide sequence: TGTGCCAGCAGCTCGGGGGGCCGAAGCTCCTACGAGCAGTACTTC.

The CDR3 DNA sequence: TGTGCCAGCAGCCAAGAAATAGCAACTAATGAAAAACTGTTTTTT. Translation: CASSQEIATNEKLFF. V is TRBV4-2 and J is TRBJ1-4; D is unresolved. The V and J ends lost 0 bases and 0 bases respectively, with 5 bases between them. Germline loops: CDR1 LGHNA, CDR2 YNFKEQ. The CDR3 is made up of 15 amino acids.

The chain carries TRBV2 and TRBJ2-2; the D gene is possibly TRBD1 (6 bases). The CDR3 has 17 residues. From germline, CDR1 is SNHLY and CDR2 FYNNEI. Trimming removed 5 bases at V and 1 base at J, with 17 bases between. The CDR3 protein is CASSPPGHPLNTGELFF. CDR3 DNA sequence: TGTGCCAGCAGTCCGCCGGGACACCCTTTGAACACCGGGGAGCTGTTTTTT.

This clone appeared a few times. The chain is built from TRBV4-1 and TRBJ2-7; maybe TRBD2 (7 bases). The CDR3 loop spans 15 amino acids. Trimming took 0 bases from V and 4 from J, leaving 13 bases between them. Germline values: CDR1 MGHRA, CDR2 YSYEKL. The CDR3 DNA is TGCGCCAGCAGCCAAGAAGAGGAGGGGGGGTACGAGCAGTACGTC. Its protein product is CASSQEEEGGYEQYV.

V usage is TRBV5-4 and J usage is TRBJ2-7; the D gene is possibly TRBD2 (5 bases). Germline CDR1 is SGHNT and CDR2 is YYREEE (reference sequence). The CDR3 is made up of 15 amino acids. The V and J ends lost 4 bases and 2 bases respectively, with 16 bases between them. The CDR3 sequence: CASSPNGGSPYEQYF. CDR3 DNA: TGTGCCAGCAGCCCGAACGGCGGGTCCCCCTACGAGCAGTACTTC. The full variable domain, in which reference TRBV5-4 and TRBJ2-7 provide the parts outside the CDR3, is ETGVTQSPTHLIKTRGQQVTLRCSSQSGHNTVSWYQQALGQGPQFIFQYYREEENGRGNFPPRFSGLQFPNYSSELNVNALELDDSALYLCASSPNGGSPYEQYFGPGTRLTVT.

V is TRBV7-3 and J is TRBJ2-3; D is perhaps TRBD1 (6 bases). V lost 5 bases and J lost 6, with 24 bases in between. Germline lookup yields CDR1 SGHTA and CDR2 FQGTGA. The CDR3 extends over 17 amino acids. CDR3 DNA sequence: TGTGCCAGCAGCCATACCTCGACAGGACCATTCGTTGATACGCAGTATTTT. It yields the protein CASSHTSTGPFVDTQYF.

The chain couples TRBV4-2 to TRBJ2-1; tentative D call: TRBD1 (6 bases). Trimming pared 6 bases from V and 0 bases from J, leaving 18 bases between. Germline values: CDR1 LGHNA, CDR2 YNFKEQ. The CDR3 runs to 17 residues. This CDR3 is CASRPYVGTHSYNEQFF. CDR3 coding DNA: TGTGCCAGCAGACCATATGTGGGGACACACTCCTACAATGAGCAGTTCTTC.

The V and J genes are TRBV6-5 and TRBJ1-1, with 7 nucleotides matching TRBD1. The CDR3 has 15 amino acids. The V gene end was trimmed by 6 bases and the J gene end by 5 bases; junction bases not matched to a gene: 12. The germline V gene has CDR1 MNHEY and CDR2 SVGAGI. CDR3 sequence (DNA): TGTGCCAGCAGGATGACTAGGGACAGTTTTACTGAAGCTTTCTTT. The encoded protein is CASRMTRDSFTEAFF.